This T cell receptor beta chain is drawn from a study of beta chain features in type 1 diabetes. A few counts support this clone. Its antigen is currently unknown. cDNA synthesis used the whole RNA isolate, giving expressed TCRB sequences. The data were produced by immunoSEQ multiplex PCR, yet TCRdb's version contains in-frame clones alone and is incomplete. The data contain 240,000 or so clones, approximately 15% of them seen just once; the ten biggest clones take up roughly 0.019%. Study findings and constraints: All four CD4+ subsets of Type 1 diabetes patients contained TCRB CDR3s that were moderately but significantly shorter.

The single heparinised draw taken from each donor contained around 120 mL of blood on average. The sequencing sample was made of naive CD4+ T cells from blood. This TCR was sampled from a young man with type 1 diabetes.

The CDR3 reads CASSQGTSDNSPLHF. Written as DNA, the CDR3 is TGCGCCAGCAGCCAGGGGACGTCCGATAATTCACCCCTCCACTTT. The V gene is TRBV5-1, the J gene TRBJ1-6, with D possibly TRBD1 on 6 matching bases. Per germline, CDR1 SGHRS and CDR2 YFSETQ. V lost 4 bases and J 5 bases, leaving 13 bases between the germline ends. The CDR3 extends over 15 amino acids.